This T cell receptor (beta chain) was retrieved from a study of T cell responses to AZD1222 COVID-19 vaccine. Findings and caveats of the study: Repertoires in all cases were sampled only once the peak T cell response had passed. Baseline testing showed seropositivity in only six AZD1222 recipients. The sample set comprised mostly white British donors with more females, and clonal diversity was possibly underestimated.

This CDR3 has 16 amino acids. Germline CDR1 SGHRS, CDR2 YFSETQ. Losses at the gene ends were 2 bases for V and 6 bases for J; bases not matched to a gene: 10. Regarding this clone: The antigen is not known.

Profiled with immunoSEQ multiplex PCR; TCRdb holds only in-frame clones, not every one. The repertoire holds roughly 130,000 clones, with about 92% as singletons. This TCR was recovered from an adult in good health. The starting material was peripheral blood, obtained on day 0 of AZD1222 vaccination. The chain couples TRBV5-1 to TRBJ2-3; 9 nucleotides match TRBD1. The CDR3 protein is CASSFTSRGQGDTQYF. The CDR3 region has the DNA TGCGCCAGCAGCTTTACAAGTCGTGGACAGGGGGATACGCAGTATTTT.